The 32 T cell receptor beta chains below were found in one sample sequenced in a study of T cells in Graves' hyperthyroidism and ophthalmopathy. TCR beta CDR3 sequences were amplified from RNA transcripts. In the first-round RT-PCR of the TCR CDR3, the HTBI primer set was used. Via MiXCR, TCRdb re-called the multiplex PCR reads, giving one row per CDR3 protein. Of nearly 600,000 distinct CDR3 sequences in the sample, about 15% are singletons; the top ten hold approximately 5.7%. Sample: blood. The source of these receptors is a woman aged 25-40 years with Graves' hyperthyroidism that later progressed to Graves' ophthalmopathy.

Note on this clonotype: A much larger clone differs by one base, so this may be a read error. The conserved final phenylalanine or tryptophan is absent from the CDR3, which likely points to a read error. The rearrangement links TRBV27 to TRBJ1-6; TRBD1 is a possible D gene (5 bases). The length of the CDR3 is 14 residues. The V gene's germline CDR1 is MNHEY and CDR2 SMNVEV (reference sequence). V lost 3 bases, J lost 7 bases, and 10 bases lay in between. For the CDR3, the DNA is TGTGCCAGCAGTTTTGAAGGGGAAAATTCACCCCTCCACCTT. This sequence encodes CASSFEGENSPLHL.

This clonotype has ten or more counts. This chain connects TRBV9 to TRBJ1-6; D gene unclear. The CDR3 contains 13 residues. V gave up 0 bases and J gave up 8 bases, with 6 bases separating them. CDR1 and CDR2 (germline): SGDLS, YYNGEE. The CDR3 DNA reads TGTGCCAGCAGCGTAGCGCCGGATTCACCCCTCCACTTT. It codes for CASSVAPDSPLHF.

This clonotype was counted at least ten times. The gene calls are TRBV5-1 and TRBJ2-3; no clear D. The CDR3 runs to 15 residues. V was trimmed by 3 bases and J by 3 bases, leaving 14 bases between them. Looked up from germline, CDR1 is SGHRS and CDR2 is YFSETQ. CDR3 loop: CASSSGHGGTDTQYF. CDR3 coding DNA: TGCGCCAGCAGCTCCGGTCATGGTGGGACAGATACGCAGTATTTT.

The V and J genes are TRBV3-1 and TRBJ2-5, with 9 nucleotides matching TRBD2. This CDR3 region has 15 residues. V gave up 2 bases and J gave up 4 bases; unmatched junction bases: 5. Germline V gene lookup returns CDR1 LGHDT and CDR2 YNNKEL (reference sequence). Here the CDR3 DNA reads TGTGCCAGCAGCCAATTAGCGGGAGAAGGAGAGACCCAGTACTTC. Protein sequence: CASSQLAGEGETQYF.

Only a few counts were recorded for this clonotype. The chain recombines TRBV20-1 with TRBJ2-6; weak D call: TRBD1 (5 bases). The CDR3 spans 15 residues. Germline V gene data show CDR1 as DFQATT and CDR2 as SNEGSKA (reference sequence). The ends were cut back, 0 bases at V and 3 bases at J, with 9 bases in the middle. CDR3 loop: CSARDPRVGANVLTF. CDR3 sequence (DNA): TGCAGTGCTAGAGATCCCAGGGTTGGGGCCAACGTCCTGACTTTC.

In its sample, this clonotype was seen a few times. The CDR3 DNA follows: TGCAGCGTTGAAGGGAGGGGACAGGGGATTGGCGGGTTTGTGACCCAGTACTTC. Translating it yields CSVEGRGQGIGGFVTQYF. This sequence joins TRBV29-1 and TRBJ2-5; 10 bases agree with TRBD1. The CDR3 loop spans 18 amino acids. The ends lost 1 base at V and 7 bases at J; junction bases unmatched: 18. Germline CDR1 SQVTM, CDR2 ANQGSEA.

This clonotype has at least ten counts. Written as DNA, the CDR3 is TGTGCCACCAGTGGGGATGGCGGGAGTTTGGACAATGAGCAGTTCTTC. Translated: CATSGDGGSLDNEQFF. The chain carries TRBV15 and TRBJ2-1; 7 positions agree with TRBD2. From germline, CDR1 is LNHNV and CDR2 YYDKDF (reference sequence). The CDR3 has 16 amino acids. V dropped 6 bases and J dropped 5; count of bases not matched to a gene: 13.

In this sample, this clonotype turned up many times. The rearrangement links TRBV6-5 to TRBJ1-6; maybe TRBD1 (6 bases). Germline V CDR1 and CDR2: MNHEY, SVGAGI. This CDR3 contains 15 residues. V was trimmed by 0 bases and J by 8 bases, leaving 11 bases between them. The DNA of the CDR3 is TGTGCCAGCAGTTACTCGCTACAGGGAGATTCACCCCTCCACTTT. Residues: CASSYSLQGDSPLHF.

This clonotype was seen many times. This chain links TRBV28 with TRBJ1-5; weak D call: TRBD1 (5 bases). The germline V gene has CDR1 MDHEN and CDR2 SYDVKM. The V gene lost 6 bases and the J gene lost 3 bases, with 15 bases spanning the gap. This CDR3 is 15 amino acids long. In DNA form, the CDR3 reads TGTGCCAGCAGCGACGGGACTAGGCACAATCAGCCCCAGCATTTT. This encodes CASSDGTRHNQPQHF.

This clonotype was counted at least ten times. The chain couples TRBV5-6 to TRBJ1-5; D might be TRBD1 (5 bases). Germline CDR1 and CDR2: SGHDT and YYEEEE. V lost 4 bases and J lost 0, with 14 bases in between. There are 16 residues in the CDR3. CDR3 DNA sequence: TGTGCCAGCAGCGTTCACAGGAGCCTTAGCAATCAGCCCCAGCATTTT. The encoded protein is CASSVHRSLSNQPQHF.

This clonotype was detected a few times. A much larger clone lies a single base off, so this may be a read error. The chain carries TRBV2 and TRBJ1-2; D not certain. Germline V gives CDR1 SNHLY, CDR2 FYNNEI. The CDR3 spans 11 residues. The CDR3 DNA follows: TGTGCCAGCAGTGAATGGGATGGCTGCACCTTC. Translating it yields CASSEWDGCTF. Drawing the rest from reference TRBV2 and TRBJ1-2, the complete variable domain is EPEVTQTPSHQVTQMGQEVILRCVPISNHLYFYWYRQILGQKVEFLVSFYNNEISEKSEIFDDQFSVERPDGSNFTLKIRSTKLEDSAMYFCASSEWDGCTFGSGTRLTVV.

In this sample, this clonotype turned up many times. The CDR3 DNA reads TGTGCCAGCAGCTTGGCCGCCTATGGCTACACCTTC. It yields the protein CASSLAAYGYTF. The chain has TRBV7-2 and TRBJ1-2; D uncertain. Germline values: CDR1 SGHTA, CDR2 FQGNSA. V lost 3 bases and J lost 4, with 6 bases in between. The CDR3 has 12 amino acids.

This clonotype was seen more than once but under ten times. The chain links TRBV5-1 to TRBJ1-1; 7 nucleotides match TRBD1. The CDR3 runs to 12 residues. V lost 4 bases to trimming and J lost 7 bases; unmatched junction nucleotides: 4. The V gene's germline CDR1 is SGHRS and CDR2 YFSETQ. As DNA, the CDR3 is TGCGCCAGCAGCCTTGGGACAGATGAAGCTTTCTTT. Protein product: CASSLGTDEAFF.

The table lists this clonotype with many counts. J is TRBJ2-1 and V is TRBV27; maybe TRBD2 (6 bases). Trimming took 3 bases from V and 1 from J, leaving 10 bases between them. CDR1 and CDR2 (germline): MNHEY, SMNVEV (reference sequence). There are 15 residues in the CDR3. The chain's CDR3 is CASSFLAQSYNEQFF. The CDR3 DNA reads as TGTGCCAGCAGTTTCCTAGCGCAATCCTACAATGAGCAGTTCTTC.

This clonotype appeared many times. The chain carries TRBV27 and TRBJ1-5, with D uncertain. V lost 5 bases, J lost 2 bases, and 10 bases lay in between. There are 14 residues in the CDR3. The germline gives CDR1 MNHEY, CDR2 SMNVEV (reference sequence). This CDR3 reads CASSITDGNQPQHF. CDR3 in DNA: TGTGCCAGCAGTATAACCGATGGCAATCAGCCCCAGCATTTT.

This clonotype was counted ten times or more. The CDR3 coding sequence is TGTGCCAGCAGTGGACAGGGTGAGGGTTATGGCTACACCTTC. This sequence encodes CASSGQGEGYGYTF. The rearrangement uses TRBV28 and TRBJ1-2; 8 positions agree with TRBD1. V shed 5 bases, J shed 5 bases, and the junction held 7 bases outside the gene matches. CDR3 size: 14 residues. Germline values: CDR1 MDHEN, CDR2 SYDVKM.

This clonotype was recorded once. CDR3 residues: CASSYSGGGATNEKLFF. DNA for the CDR3: TGTGCCAGCAGTTACTCCGGAGGGGGAGCAACTAATGAAAAACTGTTTTTT. The chain has TRBV6-6 and TRBJ1-4; possibly TRBD1 for D (6 bases). Trimming took 0 bases from V and 0 from J, leaving 11 bases between them. In germline, CDR1 is MNHNY, CDR2 SVGAGI (reference sequence). The CDR3 sequence is 17 residues long.

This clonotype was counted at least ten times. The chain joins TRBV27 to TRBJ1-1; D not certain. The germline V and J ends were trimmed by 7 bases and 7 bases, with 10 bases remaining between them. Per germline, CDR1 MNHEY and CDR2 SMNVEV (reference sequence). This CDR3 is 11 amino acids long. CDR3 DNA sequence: TGTGCCAGCATGATGACAATTGAAGCTTTCTTT. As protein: CASMMTIEAFF.

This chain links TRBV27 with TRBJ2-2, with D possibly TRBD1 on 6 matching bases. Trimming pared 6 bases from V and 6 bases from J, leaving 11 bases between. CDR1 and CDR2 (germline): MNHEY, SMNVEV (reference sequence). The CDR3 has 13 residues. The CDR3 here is CASSVTGSGELFF. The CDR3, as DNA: TGTGCCAGCAGCGTTACAGGGTCCGGGGAGCTGTTTTTT.

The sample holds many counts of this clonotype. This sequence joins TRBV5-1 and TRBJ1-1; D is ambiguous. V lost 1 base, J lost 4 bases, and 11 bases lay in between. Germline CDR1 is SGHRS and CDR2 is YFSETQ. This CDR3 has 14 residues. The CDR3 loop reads CASSLTRVATEAFF. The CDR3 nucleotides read TGCGCCAGCAGCTTGACACGGGTGGCCACTGAAGCTTTCTTT.

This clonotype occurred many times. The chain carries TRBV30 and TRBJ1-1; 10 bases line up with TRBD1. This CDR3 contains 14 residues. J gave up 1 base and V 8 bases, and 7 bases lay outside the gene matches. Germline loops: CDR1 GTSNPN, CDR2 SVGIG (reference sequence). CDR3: CAVEWDRGNTEAFF. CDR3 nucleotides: TGTGCCGTTGAATGGGACAGGGGGAACACTGAAGCTTTCTTT.

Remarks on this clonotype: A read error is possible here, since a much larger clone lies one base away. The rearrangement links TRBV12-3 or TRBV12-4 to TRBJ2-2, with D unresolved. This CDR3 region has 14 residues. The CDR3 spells CTSSLIGAGGELFF. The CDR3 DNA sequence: TGTACCAGCAGTTTAATCGGAGCTGGCGGGGAGCTGTTTTTT.

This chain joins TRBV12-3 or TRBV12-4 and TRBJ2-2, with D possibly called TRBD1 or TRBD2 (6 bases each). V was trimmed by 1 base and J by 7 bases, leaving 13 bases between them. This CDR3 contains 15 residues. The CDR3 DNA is TGTGCCAGCAGTTTAGGGGGGGCGGGGAACGGGGAGCTGTTTTTT. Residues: CASSLGGAGNGELFF.

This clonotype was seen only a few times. The CDR3 sequence is CASRETGGLYEQYF. CDR3 DNA sequence: TGCGCCAGCAGAGAGACAGGGGGCCTCTACGAGCAGTACTTC. The V gene is TRBV10-2, the J gene TRBJ2-7; TRBD1 matches 10 bases. The J segment lost 3 bases and the V segment lost 6 bases, leaving 5 bases of the junction unmatched. This CDR3 region has 14 residues. Germline CDR1 reads WSHSY; CDR2 reads SAAADI.

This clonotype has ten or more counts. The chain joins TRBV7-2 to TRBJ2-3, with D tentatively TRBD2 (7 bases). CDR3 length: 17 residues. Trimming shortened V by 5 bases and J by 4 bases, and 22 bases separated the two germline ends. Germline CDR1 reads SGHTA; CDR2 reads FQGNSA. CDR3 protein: CASSLDWTGGAPDTQYF. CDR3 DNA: TGTGCCAGCAGCCTCGATTGGACTGGGGGGGCCCCAGATACGCAGTATTTT.

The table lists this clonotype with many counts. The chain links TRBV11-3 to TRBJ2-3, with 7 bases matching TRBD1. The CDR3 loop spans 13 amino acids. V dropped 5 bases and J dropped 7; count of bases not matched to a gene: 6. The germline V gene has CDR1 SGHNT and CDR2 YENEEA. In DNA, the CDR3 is TGTGCCAGCAGCCTACAGGGGTCACATACGCAGTATTTT. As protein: CASSLQGSHTQYF.

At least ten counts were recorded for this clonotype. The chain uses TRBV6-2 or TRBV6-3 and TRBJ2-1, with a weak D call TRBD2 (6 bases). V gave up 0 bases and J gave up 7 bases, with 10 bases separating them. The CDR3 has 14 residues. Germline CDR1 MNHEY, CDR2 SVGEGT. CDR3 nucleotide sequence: TGTGCCAGCAGTTACTCAGGAGGGAGGAATGAGCAGTTCTTC. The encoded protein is CASSYSGGRNEQFF.

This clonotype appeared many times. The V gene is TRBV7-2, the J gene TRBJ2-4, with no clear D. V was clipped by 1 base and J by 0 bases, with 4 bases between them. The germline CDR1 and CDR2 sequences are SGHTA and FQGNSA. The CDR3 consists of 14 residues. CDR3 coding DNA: TGTGCCAGCAGCTTAGAGGCAGCCAAAAACATTCAGTACTTC. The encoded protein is CASSLEAAKNIQYF.

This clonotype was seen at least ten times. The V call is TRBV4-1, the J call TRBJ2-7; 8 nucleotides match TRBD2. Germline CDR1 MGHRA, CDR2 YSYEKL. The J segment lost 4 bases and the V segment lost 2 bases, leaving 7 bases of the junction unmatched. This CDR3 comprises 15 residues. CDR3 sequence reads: CASSQSAGEGYEQYF. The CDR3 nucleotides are TGCGCCAGCAGCCAATCAGCGGGAGAGGGATACGAGCAGTACTTC.

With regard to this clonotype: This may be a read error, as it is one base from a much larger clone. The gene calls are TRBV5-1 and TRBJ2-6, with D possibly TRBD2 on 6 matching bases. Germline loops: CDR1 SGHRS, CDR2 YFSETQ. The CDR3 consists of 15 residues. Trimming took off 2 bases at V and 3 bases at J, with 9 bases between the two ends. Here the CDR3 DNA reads TGCGCCAGCAGCTTACCGGGGGTTGGGGCCAACGTCCTGACTTTC. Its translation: CASSLPGVGANVLTF.

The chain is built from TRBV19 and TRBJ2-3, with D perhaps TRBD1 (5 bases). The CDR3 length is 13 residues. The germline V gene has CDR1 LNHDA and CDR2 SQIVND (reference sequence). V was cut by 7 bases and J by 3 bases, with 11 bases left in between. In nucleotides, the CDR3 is TGTGCCAGTAATCTCCCAGGGACAGATACGCAGTATTTT. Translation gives CASNLPGTDTQYF.

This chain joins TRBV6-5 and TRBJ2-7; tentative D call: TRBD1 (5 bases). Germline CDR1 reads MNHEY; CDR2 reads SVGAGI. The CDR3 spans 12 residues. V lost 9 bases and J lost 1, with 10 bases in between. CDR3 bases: TGTGCCAGTAAACAGGAATCCTACGAGCAGTACTTC. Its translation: CASKQESYEQYF.